This T cell receptor (beta chain) was sequenced in a study of cytomegalovirus exposure and HLA in healthy donors. Amplification used 60 Vbeta primers and 13 Jbeta primers. Produced via immunoSEQ multiplex PCR; TCRdb's table is partial and in-frame only. The sample includes fewer than 200,000 clones, approximately 80% of them seen just once. Sequenced input: PBMCs. The source of this sequence is a woman aged 25-40 years in good health and CMV-seronegative.

As DNA, the CDR3 is TGTGCCAGCAGTTACCAGCGGGTACAAGAGACCCAGTACTTC. This encodes CASSYQRVQETQYF. This chain connects TRBV6-6 to TRBJ2-5, with D perhaps matching TRBD2 (6 bases). Looked up from germline, CDR1 is MNHNY and CDR2 is SVGAGI (reference sequence). The V end lost 2 bases, the J end lost 2 bases, and 9 bases lay between the germline ends. CDR3 length equals 14 residues.